Listed below are T cell receptor beta chains from one sample, sequenced in a study of T cell responses to AZD1222 COVID-19 vaccine. This table comes from immunoSEQ multiplex PCR, and its TCRdb copy is limited to in-frame clones, with some not included. In the table there are under 150,000 clones, roughly nine tenths of which are singletons. This material consisted of peripheral blood, taken on day 0 of AZD1222 vaccination. All receptors come from an adult in good health. Each CDR3 is given with its conserved first and last residue. D genes are given only for firm matches. Expanded clones are given a class, and other clones once, few, many or no size at all.

D gene: -; J gene: TRBJ2-1; V gene: TRBV3-1/TRBV3-2; clone size: -; CDR3 protein: CASSQAGFGFYEQFF; CDR3 DNA: TGTGCCAGCAGCCAAGCGGGATTCGGGTTCTATGAGCAGTTCTTC
D gene: -; J gene: TRBJ2-7; V gene: TRBV3-1/TRBV3-2; clone size: -; CDR3 protein: CASSPTPGRAYEQYF; CDR3 DNA: TGTGCCAGCAGCCCTACTCCGGGACGAGCCTACGAGCAGTACTTC
D gene: TRBD1; J gene: TRBJ1-1; V gene: TRBV19; clone size: -; CDR3 protein: CASREIRDRGRNAEAFF; CDR3 DNA: TGTGCCAGTAGAGAGATCCGGGACAGGGGGCGAAATGCTGAAGCTTTCTTT
D gene: TRBD1; J gene: TRBJ2-7; V gene: TRBV5-1; clone size: -; CDR3 protein: CASSQQGWNEQYF; CDR3 DNA: TGCGCCAGCAGCCAACAGGGGTGGAACGAGCAGTACTTC
D gene: TRBD2; J gene: TRBJ2-1; V gene: TRBV5-1; clone size: -; CDR3 protein: CASSLALAAAYNEQFF; CDR3 DNA: TGCGCCAGCAGCTTGGCTCTAGCGGCGGCCTACAATGAGCAGTTCTTC
D gene: TRBD2; J gene: TRBJ2-1; V gene: TRBV10-3; clone size: few; CDR3 protein: CAIEAGGQRGGNEQFF; CDR3 DNA: TGTGCCATCGAGGCGGGCGGGCAGCGCGGGGGGAATGAGCAGTTCTTC
D gene: -; J gene: TRBJ2-2; V gene: TRBV19; clone size: -; CDR3 protein: CASSMGGSSNTGELFF; CDR3 DNA: TGTGCCAGTAGTATGGGAGGTTCATCCAACACCGGGGAGCTGTTTTTT
D gene: TRBD2; J gene: TRBJ2-5; V gene: TRBV5-4; clone size: -; CDR3 protein: CASSSPAGEGGTQYF; CDR3 DNA: TGTGCCAGCAGCTCACCAGCGGGAGAGGGCGGGACCCAGTACTTC
D gene: -; J gene: TRBJ2-1; V gene: TRBV3-1/TRBV3-2; clone size: -; CDR3 protein: CASTQRGTGPYNEQFF; CDR3 DNA: TGTGCCAGCACCCAGAGGGGAACAGGACCATACAATGAGCAGTTCTTC
D gene: -; J gene: TRBJ2-7; V gene: TRBV19; clone size: once; CDR3 protein: CASSMVRGETYEQYF; CDR3 DNA: TGTGCCAGTAGTATGGTCAGGGGTGAGACCTACGAGCAGTACTTC
D gene: -; J gene: TRBJ1-2; V gene: TRBV4-1; clone size: -; CDR3 protein: CASSWEYREGGYGYTF; CDR3 DNA: TGCGCCAGCAGCTGGGAGTACAGGGAGGGAGGCTATGGCTACACCTTC
D gene: TRBD1; J gene: TRBJ1-4; V gene: TRBV4-2; clone size: -; CDR3 protein: CASSQEPGQSNEKLFF; CDR3 DNA: TGTGCCAGCAGCCAAGAGCCGGGACAGTCTAATGAAAAACTGTTTTTT
D gene: -; J gene: TRBJ2-3; V gene: TRBV6-5; clone size: -; CDR3 protein: CASSYSTGLGSSAQYF; CDR3 DNA: TGTGCCAGCAGTTACTCCACCGGGCTCGGTTCCTCTGCGCAGTATTTT
D gene: -; J gene: TRBJ1-1; V gene: TRBV5-1; clone size: few; CDR3 protein: CASSLAPPNTEAFF; CDR3 DNA: TGCGCCAGCAGCTTGGCCCCACCGAACACTGAAGCTTTCTTT
D gene: TRBD1; J gene: TRBJ1-3; V gene: TRBV3-1/TRBV3-2; clone size: once; CDR3 protein: CASSPGTAGNTIYF; CDR3 DNA: TGTGCCAGCAGCCCCGGGACAGCCGGAAACACCATATATTTT
D gene: -; J gene: TRBJ2-1; V gene: TRBV5-1; clone size: -; CDR3 protein: CASSPQSSSYNEQFF; CDR3 DNA: TGCGCCAGCAGCCCCCAGAGCAGCTCCTACAATGAGCAGTTCTTC
D gene: TRBD2; J gene: TRBJ2-3; V gene: TRBV7-9; clone size: -; CDR3 protein: CASSLAGGRGTDTQYF; CDR3 DNA: TGTGCCAGCAGCTTAGCCGGGGGGAGAGGCACAGATACGCAGTATTTT
D gene: -; J gene: TRBJ2-5; V gene: TRBV7-7; clone size: -; CDR3 protein: CASSLERGSGETQYF; CDR3 DNA: TGTGCTAGCAGCTTAGAGAGGGGGTCGGGAGAGACCCAGTACTTC
D gene: -; J gene: TRBJ1-2; V gene: TRBV2; clone size: -; CDR3 protein: CASQRGKWANYGYTF; CDR3 DNA: TGTGCCAGCCAAAGAGGGAAGTGGGCTAACTATGGCTACACCTTC
D gene: -; J gene: TRBJ2-7; V gene: TRBV5-4; clone size: -; CDR3 protein: CASSLDGTFLHYEQYF; CDR3 DNA: TGTGCCAGCAGCTTGGATGGGACTTTCCTTCACTACGAGCAGTACTTC
D gene: TRBD2; J gene: TRBJ2-1; V gene: TRBV5-1; clone size: -; CDR3 protein: CASSLGGREYNEQFF; CDR3 DNA: TGCGCCAGCAGCTTGGGCGGGAGAGAATACAATGAGCAGTTCTTC
D gene: -; J gene: TRBJ2-7; V gene: TRBV27; clone size: -; CDR3 protein: CASSFRGYFYEQYF; CDR3 DNA: TGTGCCAGCAGTTTTAGGGGGTACTTCTACGAGCAGTACTTC
D gene: -; J gene: TRBJ1-3; V gene: TRBV28; clone size: -; CDR3 protein: CASSSSSGNTIYF; CDR3 DNA: TGTGCCAGCAGTAGCTCTTCTGGAAACACCATATATTTT
D gene: -; J gene: TRBJ2-1; V gene: TRBV9; clone size: -; CDR3 protein: CASSATDRPRTGYNEQFF; CDR3 DNA: TGTGCCAGCAGCGCCACCGATAGACCGAGGACTGGCTACAATGAGCAGTTCTTC
D gene: -; J gene: TRBJ1-2; V gene: TRBV6-5; clone size: -; CDR3 protein: CASREGSYGYTF; CDR3 DNA: TGTGCCAGCAGGGAGGGGTCCTATGGCTACACCTTC
D gene: -; J gene: TRBJ1-6; V gene: TRBV6-5; clone size: -; CDR3 protein: CASKGVGGNSPLHF; CDR3 DNA: TGTGCCAGCAAGGGGGTGGGAGGGAATTCACCCCTCCACTTT
D gene: -; J gene: TRBJ1-1; V gene: TRBV21-1; clone size: -; CDR3 protein: CASRKRDLDTEAFF; CDR3 DNA: TGTGCCAGCAGAAAGAGGGATCTGGACACTGAAGCTTTCTTT
D gene: -; J gene: TRBJ2-3; V gene: TRBV19; clone size: -; CDR3 protein: CASRGASTDTQYF; CDR3 DNA: TGTGCCAGTAGAGGGGCTAGCACAGATACGCAGTATTTT
D gene: -; J gene: TRBJ2-5; V gene: TRBV12-3/TRBV12-4; clone size: -; CDR3 protein: CASSRTGGETQYF; CDR3 DNA: TGTGCCAGCAGTCGGACGGGGGGCGAGACCCAGTACTTC
D gene: TRBD1; J gene: TRBJ2-3; V gene: TRBV11-3; clone size: -; CDR3 protein: CASSPKSGTGGGDTQYF; CDR3 DNA: TGTGCCAGCAGCCCGAAGTCTGGGACAGGGGGCGGAGATACGCAGTATTTT
D gene: -; J gene: TRBJ1-4; V gene: TRBV9; clone size: -; CDR3 protein: CASSVTDANEKLFF; CDR3 DNA: TGTGCCAGCAGCGTTACCGATGCTAATGAAAAACTGTTTTTT
D gene: -; J gene: TRBJ2-1; V gene: TRBV11-1; clone size: once; CDR3 protein: CASSHPEAAPYNEQFF; CDR3 DNA: TGTGCCAGCAGCCACCCCGAAGCGGCCCCCTACAATGAGCAGTTCTTC
D gene: -; J gene: TRBJ2-3; V gene: TRBV6-5; clone size: -; CDR3 protein: CASSQVKQGPDTQYF; CDR3 DNA: TGTGCCAGCAGCCAGGTGAAGCAGGGGCCAGATACGCAGTATTTT
D gene: TRBD1; J gene: TRBJ1-2; V gene: TRBV28; clone size: -; CDR3 protein: CASSIPGTGNYGYTF; CDR3 DNA: TGTGCCAGCAGTATCCCCGGGACAGGGAACTATGGCTACACCTTC
D gene: -; J gene: TRBJ1-3; V gene: TRBV9; clone size: -; CDR3 protein: CASSVLGDTIYF; CDR3 DNA: TGTGCCAGCAGCGTATTGGGGGACACCATATATTTT
D gene: TRBD2; J gene: TRBJ2-5; V gene: TRBV2; clone size: -; CDR3 protein: CASSEWGGQETQYF; CDR3 DNA: TGTGCCAGCAGTGAATGGGGGGGACAAGAGACCCAGTACTTC
D gene: -; J gene: TRBJ1-3; V gene: TRBV9; clone size: -; CDR3 protein: CASSPEGTGNTIYF; CDR3 DNA: TGTGCCAGCAGCCCCGAGGGTACAGGGAACACCATATATTTT
D gene: -; J gene: TRBJ2-1; V gene: TRBV3-1/TRBV3-2; clone size: -; CDR3 protein: CASSQRSSYNEQFF; CDR3 DNA: TGTGCCAGCAGCCAACGGAGCTCCTACAATGAGCAGTTCTTC
D gene: -; J gene: TRBJ2-7; V gene: TRBV6-1; clone size: -; CDR3 protein: CASSVPSGGQGSSYEQYF; CDR3 DNA: TGTGCCAGCAGTGTCCCAAGCGGTGGGCAGGGCAGCTCCTACGAGCAGTACTTC
D gene: TRBD1; J gene: TRBJ1-1; V gene: TRBV28; clone size: -; CDR3 protein: CASSLGWAGGGDTEAFF; CDR3 DNA: TGTGCCAGCAGTTTAGGTTGGGCAGGGGGAGGGGACACTGAAGCTTTCTTT
D gene: -; J gene: TRBJ1-1; V gene: TRBV3-1/TRBV3-2; clone size: -; CDR3 protein: CASTVSGGMNTEAFF; CDR3 DNA: TGTGCCAGCACCGTATCCGGAGGGATGAACACTGAAGCTTTCTTT
D gene: TRBD1; J gene: TRBJ2-7; V gene: TRBV9; clone size: -; CDR3 protein: CASSARSGTGSAEQYF; CDR3 DNA: TGTGCCAGCAGCGCCAGATCCGGGACAGGGTCGGCCGAGCAGTACTTC